This T cell receptor beta chain was retrieved from a study of T-cell memory formation after mild COVID-19. For the study at large: TCR clusters largely stayed donor specific. Study conclusions and caveats: Clones that contracted from day 15 to 85 were balanced CD4/CD8, while later expanders leaned CD4+. Some clones that responded turned up in pre-infection memory, which suggests that cross-reactive memory joined in.

Trimming removed 1 base at V and 5 bases at J, with 7 bases between. Germline loops: CDR1 SGHAT, CDR2 FQNNGV. This CDR3 comprises 13 residues. This clonotype was counted ten times or more. Its antigen is unidentified. 5'RACE primed at constant segments yielded TCR alpha and TCR beta cDNA libraries bearing sample barcodes and UMIs. MiXCR, run by TCRdb on the 5' RACE reads, gives a single entry per CDR3 protein. The data show 270,000 or so distinct CDR3 sequences, about a sixth seen once. This receptor was identified in a man in his late teens or twenties who had mild COVID-19 (a few samples of this study predate the infection). Cell type and time point are not known. J is TRBJ2-3 and V is TRBV11-2; D is possibly TRBD2 (6 bases). The sequencing sample was made of PBMCs or a T cell subset sorted from them (not recorded which). The CDR3 region is CASSLAGVDTQYF. CDR3 DNA: TGTGCCAGCAGCTTAGCGGGGGTAGATACGCAGTATTTT.